This T cell receptor (beta chain) originates from a study of T cells in Graves' hyperthyroidism and ophthalmopathy. Study conclusions and caveats: Blood also showed most of the thyroid clonotypes that were expanded above 0.001.

As to this clonotype: The antigen is not known.

Fresh 10 ml peripheral blood yielded PBMCs. Trimming cost V 8 bases and J 1 base, with 14 bases left between them. The CDR3 runs 14 residues. The germline CDR1 and CDR2 sequences are KGHSH and LQKENI. The source material, RNA transcripts, was used to amplify TCR beta CDR3 regions. Using the HTBI primer set, a first-round RT-PCR was run on the TCR CDR3. TCRdb used MiXCR to reprocess the multiplex PCR reads, holding one entry per CDR3 protein. This sample yields hundreds of thousands of distinct CDR3 sequences, of which 15% to 19% are seen a single time; about a quarter belongs to the top ten. Sequenced sample: blood. The V call is TRBV18, the J call TRBJ1-1; D remains unclear. This TCR was recovered from a woman younger than 30 with Graves' hyperthyroidism that later progressed to Graves' ophthalmopathy. CDR3 residues: CASPPEVGNTEAFF. CDR3 nucleotide sequence: TGTGCCAGCCCGCCTGAAGTGGGGAACACTGAAGCTTTCTTT.